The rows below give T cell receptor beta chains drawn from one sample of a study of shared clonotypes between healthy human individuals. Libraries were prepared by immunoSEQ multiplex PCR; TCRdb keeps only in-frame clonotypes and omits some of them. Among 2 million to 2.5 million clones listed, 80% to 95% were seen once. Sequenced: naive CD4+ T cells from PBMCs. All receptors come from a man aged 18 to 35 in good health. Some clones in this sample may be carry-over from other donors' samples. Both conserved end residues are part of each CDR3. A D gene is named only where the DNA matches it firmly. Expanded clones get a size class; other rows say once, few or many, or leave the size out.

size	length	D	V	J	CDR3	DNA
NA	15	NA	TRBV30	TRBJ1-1	CAWSPAPGRNTEAFF	TGTGCCTGGAGTCCCGCCCCGGGGAGGAACACTGAAGCTTTCTTT
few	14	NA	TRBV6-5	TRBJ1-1	CASGDKDGNTEAFF	TGTGCCAGCGGCGATAAGGACGGGAACACTGAAGCTTTCTTT
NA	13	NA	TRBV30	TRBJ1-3	CAWTITGGNTIYF	TGTGCCTGGACCATTACAGGGGGAAACACCATATATTTT
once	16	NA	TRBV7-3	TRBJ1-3	CASSLSGAGWKDTIYF	TGTGCCAGCAGCTTGTCGGGGGCAGGGTGGAAGGACACCATATATTTT
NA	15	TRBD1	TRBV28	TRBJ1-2	CASSQGAGKRYGYTF	TGTGCCAGCAGCCAGGGGGCTGGGAAGCGGTATGGCTACACCTTC
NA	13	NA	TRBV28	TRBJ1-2	CASRGYLLEGYTF	TGTGCCAGCCGGGGATATCTATTAGAGGGCTACACCTTC
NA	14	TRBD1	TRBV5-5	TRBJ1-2	CASSLQDRDHGYTF	TGTGCCAGCAGCTTGCAGGACAGGGACCATGGCTACACCTTC
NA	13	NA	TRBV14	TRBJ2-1	CASSQSLYNEQFF	TGTGCCAGCAGCCAATCTTTGTACAATGAGCAGTTCTTC
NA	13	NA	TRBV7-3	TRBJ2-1	CASSLSSYNEQFF	TGTGCCAGCAGTCTAAGCTCCTACAATGAGCAGTTCTTC
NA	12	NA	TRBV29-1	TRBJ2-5	CSVLSGEETQYF	TGCAGCGTTCTGTCAGGGGAAGAGACCCAGTACTTC
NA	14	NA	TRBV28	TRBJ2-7	CASSLQHSSYEQYF	TGTGCCAGCAGTCTACAGCATTCCTCCTACGAGCAGTACTTC
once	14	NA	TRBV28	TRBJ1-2	CASSLGGEVKGYTF	TGTGCCAGCAGTTTAGGGGGTGAAGTAAAAGGCTACACCTTC
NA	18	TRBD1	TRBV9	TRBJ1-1	CASSPRGGIWTGGTEAFF	TGTGCCAGCAGCCCCAGAGGGGGTATTTGGACAGGGGGCACTGAAGCTTTCTTT
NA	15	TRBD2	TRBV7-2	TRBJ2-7	CASSFPSGSIDEQYF	TGTGCCAGCAGCTTCCCTAGCGGGAGTATCGACGAGCAGTACTTC
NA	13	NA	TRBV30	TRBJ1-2	CAWSALGVGGYTF	TGTGCCTGGAGTGCCCTAGGGGTGGGAGGCTACACCTTC
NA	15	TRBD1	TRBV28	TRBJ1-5	CASSPDRESNQPQHF	TGTGCCAGCAGTCCGGACAGGGAGAGCAATCAGCCCCAGCATTTT
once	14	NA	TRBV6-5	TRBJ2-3	CASRSLEFTDTQYF	TGTGCCAGCAGGTCACTAGAATTCACAGATACGCAGTATTTT
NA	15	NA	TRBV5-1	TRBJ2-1	CASSPGSQGYNEQFF	TGCGCCAGCAGCCCTGGGTCACAGGGATACAATGAGCAGTTCTTC
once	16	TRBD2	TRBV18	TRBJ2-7	CASSPLLAGDSYEQYF	TGTGCCAGCTCACCCCTACTAGCGGGCGACTCCTACGAGCAGTACTTC
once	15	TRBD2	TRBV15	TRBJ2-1	CATSRAGGSYNEQFF	TGTGCCACCAGCAGGGCGGGGGGGAGCTACAATGAGCAGTTCTTC
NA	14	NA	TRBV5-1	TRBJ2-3	CASSLAGSADTQYF	TGCGCCAGCAGCTTGGCGGGGTCCGCAGATACGCAGTATTTT
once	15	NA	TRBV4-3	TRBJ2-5	CASSQDLRRQETQYF	TGCGCCAGCAGCCAGGACCTGCGGCGCCAAGAGACCCAGTACTTC
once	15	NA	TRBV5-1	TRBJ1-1	CASSLPEGGDTEAFF	TGCGCCAGCAGCTTACCGGAGGGCGGGGACACTGAAGCTTTCTTT
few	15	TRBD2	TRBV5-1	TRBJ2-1	CASRTSGSSYNEQFF	TGCGCCAGCAGGACTAGCGGGAGTTCCTACAATGAGCAGTTCTTC
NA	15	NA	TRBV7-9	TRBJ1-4	CASSLAGPGDEKLFF	TGTGCCAGCAGCTTAGCAGGTCCGGGCGATGAAAAACTGTTTTTT
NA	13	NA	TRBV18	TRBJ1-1	CASSPPGRTEAFF	TGTGCCAGCTCACCACCAGGGAGGACTGAAGCTTTCTTT
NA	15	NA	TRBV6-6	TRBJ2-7	CASSYSPWGLYEQYF	TGTGCCAGCAGTTACTCCCCATGGGGCCTCTACGAGCAGTACTTC
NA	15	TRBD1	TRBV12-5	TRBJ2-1	CASGRGQGPSNEQFF	TGTGCTAGTGGTCGGGGACAGGGACCATCCAATGAGCAGTTCTTC
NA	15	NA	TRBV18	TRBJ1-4	CASSPSGSSPEKLFF	TGTGCCAGCTCACCCTCCGGGTCAAGCCCTGAAAAACTGTTTTTT
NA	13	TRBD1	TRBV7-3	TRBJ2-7	CASSPQQGSEQYF	TGTGCCAGCAGCCCCCAACAGGGGAGTGAGCAGTACTTC
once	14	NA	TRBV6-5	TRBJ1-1	CASSYSDRNTEAFF	TGTGCCAGCAGTTACTCGGACAGAAACACTGAAGCTTTCTTT
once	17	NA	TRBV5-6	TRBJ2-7	CASSLVEEGMRLRGQYF	TGTGCCAGCAGCTTGGTCGAGGAGGGGATGAGGCTACGAGGGCAGTACTTC
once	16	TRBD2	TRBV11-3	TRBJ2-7	CASSPGLAGGSGEQYF	TGTGCCAGCAGCCCAGGACTAGCGGGAGGATCGGGCGAGCAGTACTTC
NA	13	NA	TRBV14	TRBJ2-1	CASSRSRHNEQFF	TGTGCCAGCAGCCGGAGTAGACACAATGAGCAGTTCTTC
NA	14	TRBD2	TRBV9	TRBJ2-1	CASSGVPGPSGQFF	TGTGCCAGCAGCGGGGTCCCAGGTCCTAGCGGGCAGTTCTTC
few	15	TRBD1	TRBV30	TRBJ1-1	CACLPRDRGKIEAFF	TGTGCCTGCCTGCCGAGGGACAGGGGGAAAATTGAAGCTTTCTTT
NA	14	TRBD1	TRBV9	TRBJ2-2	CASSKGQGNGELFF	TGTGCCAGCAGCAAGGGACAGGGAAACGGGGAGCTGTTTTTT
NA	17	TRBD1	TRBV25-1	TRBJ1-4	CASSEYRGSATNEKLFF	TGTGCCAGCAGTGAATACAGGGGGTCTGCAACTAATGAAAAACTGTTTTTT
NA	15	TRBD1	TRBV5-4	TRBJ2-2	CASSQGTANTGELFF	TGTGCCAGCAGCCAAGGGACAGCGAACACCGGGGAGCTGTTTTTT
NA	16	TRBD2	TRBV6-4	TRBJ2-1	CASARTSGKTYNEQFF	TGTGCCAGCGCACGGACTAGCGGGAAGACATACAATGAGCAGTTCTTC
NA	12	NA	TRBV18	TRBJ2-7	CASSPMGTEQYF	TGTGCCAGCTCACCAATGGGGACCGAGCAGTACTTC
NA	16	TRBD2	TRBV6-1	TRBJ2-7	CASSGPSGSSGYEQYF	TGTGCCAGCAGTGGACCTAGCGGGAGTTCGGGCTACGAGCAGTACTTC
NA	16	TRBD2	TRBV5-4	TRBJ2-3	CASRAGTSGTSDTQYF	TGTGCCAGCAGGGCCGGGACTAGCGGGACCTCAGATACGCAGTATTTT
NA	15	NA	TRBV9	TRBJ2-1	CASSPSGGRYNEQFF	TGTGCCAGCAGCCCAAGTGGGGGGCGCTACAATGAGCAGTTCTTC
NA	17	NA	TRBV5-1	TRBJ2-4	CASSLAESFSRKNIQYF	TGCGCCAGCAGCTTGGCCGAATCCTTTAGTAGGAAAAACATTCAGTACTTC
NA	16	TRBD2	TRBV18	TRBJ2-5	CASSPATSGLRETQYF	TGTGCCAGCTCACCAGCTACTAGCGGGCTCCGAGAGACCCAGTACTTC
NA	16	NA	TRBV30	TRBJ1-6	CAWSVPPTGSYSPLHF	TGTGCCTGGAGTGTACCTCCTACCGGGTCCTATTCACCCCTCCACTTT
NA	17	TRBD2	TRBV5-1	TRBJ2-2	CASSFRLGLAETGELFF	TGCGCCAGCAGCTTCCGTTTGGGACTAGCGGAAACCGGGGAGCTGTTTTTT
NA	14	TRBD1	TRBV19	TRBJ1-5	CASSQDRDNQPQHF	TGTGCCAGTAGCCAAGACAGGGACAATCAGCCCCAGCATTTT
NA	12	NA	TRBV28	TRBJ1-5	CASSLVDQPQHF	TGTGCCAGCAGCCTAGTTGATCAGCCCCAGCATTTT
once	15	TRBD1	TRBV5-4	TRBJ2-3	CASSSRKGQTDTQYF	TGTGCCAGCAGCTCTCGAAAGGGACAGACAGATACGCAGTATTTT